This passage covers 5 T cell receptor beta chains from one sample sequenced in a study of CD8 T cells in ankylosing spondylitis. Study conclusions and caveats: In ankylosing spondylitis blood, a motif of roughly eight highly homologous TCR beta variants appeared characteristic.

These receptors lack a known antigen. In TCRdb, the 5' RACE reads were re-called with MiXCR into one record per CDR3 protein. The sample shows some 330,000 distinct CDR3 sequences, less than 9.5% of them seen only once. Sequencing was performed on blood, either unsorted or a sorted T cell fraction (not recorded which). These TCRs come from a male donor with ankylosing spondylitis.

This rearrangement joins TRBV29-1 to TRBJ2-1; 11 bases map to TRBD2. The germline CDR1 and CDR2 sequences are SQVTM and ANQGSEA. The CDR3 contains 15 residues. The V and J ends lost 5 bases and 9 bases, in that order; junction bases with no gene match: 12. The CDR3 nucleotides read TGCAGCGTTACCCGGTGGCTAGCGGGAGGAAGTGAGCAGTTCTTC. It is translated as CSVTRWLAGGSEQFF.

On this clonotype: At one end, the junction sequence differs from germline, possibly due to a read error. The CDR3 reads CASRLGASGNYNEQFF. DNA for the CDR3: TGTGCCAGCAGGTTAGGGGCTAGCGGCAACTACAATGAGCAGTTCTTC. This chain connects TRBV12-3 or TRBV12-4 to TRBJ2-1; the match to TRBD2 covers 7 bases. The CDR3 covers 16 residues.

The CDR3 DNA reads TGCGCCAGCAGCTTGGTCCCCTACGCTAGCGGGAGGGTTTCCTACGAGCAGTACTTC. This sequence encodes CASSLVPYASGRVSYEQYF. The chain is built from TRBV5-1 and TRBJ2-7, with TRBD2 matching 12 bases. Trimming took 0 bases from V and 1 from J; bases not matched to a gene: 11. CDR3 size: 19 residues. In germline, CDR1 is SGHRS, CDR2 YFSETQ. Full variable domain (rest looked up from reference TRBV5-1 and TRBJ2-7): KAGVTQTPRYLIKTRGQQVTLSCSPISGHRSVSWYQQTPGQGLQFLFEYFSETQRNKGNFPGRFSGRQFSNSRSEMNVSTLELGDSALYLCASSLVPYASGRVSYEQYFGPGTRLTVT.

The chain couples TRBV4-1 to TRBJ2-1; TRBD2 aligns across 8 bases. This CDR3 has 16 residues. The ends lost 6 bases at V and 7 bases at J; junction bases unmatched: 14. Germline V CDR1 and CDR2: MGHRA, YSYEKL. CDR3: CASSLTFGTRVNEQFF. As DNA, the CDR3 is TGCGCCAGCAGTCTTACCTTCGGGACTAGAGTGAATGAGCAGTTCTTC.

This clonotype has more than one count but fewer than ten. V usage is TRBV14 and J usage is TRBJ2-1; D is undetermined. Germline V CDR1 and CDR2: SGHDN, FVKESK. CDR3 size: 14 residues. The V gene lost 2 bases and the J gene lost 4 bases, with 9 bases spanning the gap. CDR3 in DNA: TGTGCCAGCAGCCAACCCCTCCTGTACAATGAGCAGTTCTTC. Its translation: CASSQPLLYNEQFF.